The 2 T cell receptor beta chains below all came from one sample that was sequenced in a study of blood T cell repertoires in COVID-19. TCRdb keeps only in-frame clones here, not all; method: immunoSEQ multiplex PCR. The table lists under 450,000 clones, less than 90% of them singletons. The sequencing input was PBMCs or T cells enriched from blood (not recorded which). Receptors originate from a woman aged 45-59 years who had recovered from COVID-19.

The chain carries TRBV3-1 (or the pseudogene TRBV3-2) and TRBJ1-1; D gene uncertain. Trimming removed 5 bases at V and 0 bases at J, with 7 bases between. Germline CDR1 reads LGHDT; CDR2 reads YNNKEL (reference sequence). This CDR3 region has 13 residues. The CDR3 loop reads CASSLEMNTEAFF. Written as DNA, the CDR3 is TGTGCCAGCAGCTTAGAGATGAACACTGAAGCTTTCTTT.

The chain is built from TRBV25-1 and TRBJ1-2; 9 nucleotides agree with TRBD1. V gave up 8 bases and J gave up 2 bases; unmatched junction bases: 9. The CDR3 totals 15 residues. Germline CDR1 and CDR2: MGHDK and SYGVNS. CDR3 nucleotide sequence: TGTGCCAGCCAAGGGACAGGGATTAGAAACTATGGCTACACCTTC. Protein product: CASQGTGIRNYGYTF.